Listed here are 26 T cell receptor beta chains from one sample, sequenced in a study of radiotherapy plus CTLA-4 blockade in lung cancer. The assay was immunoSEQ multiplex PCR, and TCRdb's table has in-frame clones only and misses some. The sample contains 53,000 or so clones, more than 70% of which appear only once. Sequenced material: peripheral blood, taken from a patient treated with radiotherapy plus ipilimumab. These receptors all come from a human donor with non-small cell lung cancer who had stable disease on radiotherapy plus ipilimumab.

V and J are TRBV6-5 and TRBJ1-1; the D is unclear. CDR1 and CDR2 from the germline V gene are MNHEY and SVGAGI. V was shortened by 8 bases and J by 0 bases, with 16 bases between the two germline ends. The CDR3 runs to 15 residues. This CDR3 reads CASGFAGGMNTEAFF. As DNA, the CDR3 is TGTGCCAGCGGGTTCGCCGGCGGTATGAACACTGAAGCTTTCTTT.

V and J are TRBV5-1 and TRBJ2-2; D ambiguous. This CDR3 is 17 amino acids long. V was cut by 2 bases and J by 3 bases, with 17 bases left in between. Looked up from germline, CDR1 is SGHRS and CDR2 is YFSETQ. For the CDR3, the DNA is TGCGCCAGCAGCTTACCCCCCGATGGACGTGACACCGGGGAGCTGTTTTTT. It yields the protein CASSLPPDGRDTGELFF. Complete variable domain (other parts from reference TRBV5-1 and TRBJ2-2): KAGVTQTPRYLIKTRGQQVTLSCSPISGHRSVSWYQQTPGQGLQFLFEYFSETQRNKGNFPGRFSGRQFSNSRSEMNVSTLELGDSALYLCASSLPPDGRDTGELFFGEGSRLTVL.

This chain uses TRBV19 with TRBJ2-1; 13 nucleotides match TRBD2. Germline V CDR1 and CDR2: LNHDA, SQIVND (reference sequence). This CDR3 region has 18 residues. Germline trimming cut 7 bases from V and 0 bases from J; bases unmatched to any gene: 9. The CDR3 region is CASTPTSGGLLSYNEQFF. In DNA, the CDR3 is TGTGCCAGTACCCCGACTAGCGGGGGGTTGCTCTCCTACAATGAGCAGTTCTTC.

This clone rates as medium-sized. CDR3 sequence reads: CASSQDGEQYF. DNA of the CDR3: TGCGCCAGCAGCCAAGATGGCGAGCAGTACTTC. The chain is built from TRBV4-1 and TRBJ2-7; D call uncertain. Trimming cost V 0 bases and J 6 bases, with 3 bases left between them. The germline V gene has CDR1 MGHRA and CDR2 YSYEKL. The CDR3 totals 11 residues.

The CDR3 loop reads CSVAIDLSTGYTF. The CDR3 DNA sequence: TGCAGCGTGGCAATAGACCTTTCGACGGGCTACACCTTC. The chain uses TRBV29-1 and TRBJ1-2, with unresolved D. Between the trimmed V and J ends, which lost 6 bases and 8 bases, there was a span of 19 bases. The CDR3 runs to 13 residues. Germline V gives CDR1 SQVTM, CDR2 ANQGSEA.

The J gene is TRBJ2-1, the V gene TRBV6-1, with 11 bases identical to TRBD2. Trimming at V came to 1 base and at J to 3 bases, leaving 8 bases not matched to a gene. CDR1 and CDR2 (germline): MNHNS, SASEGT. This CDR3 has 18 residues. CDR3 residues: CASSEVASGGFLYNEQFF. The CDR3 nucleotides read TGTGCCAGCAGTGAAGTAGCTAGCGGGGGGTTTCTCTACAATGAGCAGTTCTTC.

This chain connects TRBV6-5 to TRBJ1-2, with D tentatively TRBD1 (6 bases). The germline V gene has CDR1 MNHEY and CDR2 SVGAGI. This CDR3 has 13 residues. The V end lost 7 bases, the J end lost 0 bases, and 9 bases lay between the germline ends. CDR3 in amino acids: CASTQGSNYGYTF. The DNA for the CDR3 is TGTGCCAGCACCCAGGGGTCTAACTATGGCTACACCTTC.

V usage is TRBV9 and J usage is TRBJ1-2; D is undetermined. The CDR3 runs to 14 residues. The V and J ends lost 4 bases and 5 bases respectively, with 15 bases between them. CDR1 and CDR2 (germline): SGDLS, YYNGEE. CDR3 amino acids: CASSPQPGNYGYTF. The CDR3 nucleotides read TGTGCCAGCAGCCCCCAGCCGGGAAATTATGGCTACACCTTC.

CDR3 region: CSVRTGGPFYYGYTF. The DNA for the CDR3 is TGCAGCGTGAGGACAGGGGGGCCTTTCTACTATGGCTACACCTTC. The chain joins TRBV29-1 to TRBJ1-2; 10 bases fit TRBD1. The CDR3 totals 15 residues. Germline V gives CDR1 SQVTM, CDR2 ANQGSEA. J lost 3 bases, V lost 6 bases, and 10 bases had no gene match.

The V gene is TRBV6-1, the J gene TRBJ1-2, with D uncertain. The V and J ends lost 3 bases and 5 bases respectively, with 10 bases between them. Germline-derived CDR1 and CDR2 are MNHNS and SASEGT. This CDR3 is built from 13 residues. CDR3 loop: CASSDSAGYGYTF. CDR3 DNA: TGTGCCAGCAGTGATTCGGCCGGTTATGGCTACACCTTC.

This rearrangement joins TRBV10-3 to TRBJ2-7; either TRBD1 or TRBD2 may supply D (5 bases each). The CDR3 has 12 amino acids. V was cut by 2 bases and J by 6 bases, with 8 bases left in between. Germline V gene sequence: CDR1 ENHRY, CDR2 SYGVKD. The CDR3 loop is CAISEEGSEQYV. The CDR3 region has the DNA TGTGCCATCAGTGAGGAGGGGAGCGAGCAGTACGTC.

The chain employs TRBV28 and TRBJ1-3, with D maybe TRBD1 (6 bases). CDR1 and CDR2 (germline): MDHEN, SYDVKM. CDR3 length: 15 amino acids. V lost 1 base, J lost 4 bases, and 11 bases lay in between. The CDR3 here is CASSLFGGLGNTIYF. In DNA, the CDR3 is TGTGCCAGCAGTTTATTTGGGGGGCTGGGAAACACCATATATTTT.

The chain couples TRBV5-1 to TRBJ1-2; D might be TRBD1 (6 bases). V lost 4 bases to trimming and J lost 5 bases, with 18 bases between them. The CDR3 has 15 residues. The germline V gene encodes CDR1 SGHRS and CDR2 YFSETQ. In DNA form, the CDR3 reads TGCGCCAGCAGCCTCAACACAGGGCCTCAATATGGCTACACCTTC. Its translation is CASSLNTGPQYGYTF. Full variable domain (rest looked up from reference TRBV5-1 and TRBJ1-2): KAGVTQTPRYLIKTRGQQVTLSCSPISGHRSVSWYQQTPGQGLQFLFEYFSETQRNKGNFPGRFSGRQFSNSRSEMNVSTLELGDSALYLCASSLNTGPQYGYTFGSGTRLTVV.

This chain uses TRBV6-5 with TRBJ1-2; unclear D gene. Per germline, CDR1 MNHEY and CDR2 SVGAGI. The CDR3 is made up of 12 amino acids. V was trimmed by 5 bases and J by 7 bases, leaving 11 bases between them. The CDR3 is CASSHPVGGYTF. DNA of the CDR3: TGTGCCAGCAGTCACCCAGTCGGTGGCTACACCTTC.

The table lists this clone with a few counts. The genes are TRBV2 and TRBJ1-5, with D tentatively TRBD1 (5 bases). The CDR3 length is 17 residues. Trimming left V 2 bases short and J 2 bases short, with 16 bases between. Per germline, CDR1 SNHLY and CDR2 FYNNEI. The CDR3 DNA reads as TGTGCCAGCAGTGAACCCTTGGCCAGGGTTCGCAATCAGCCCCAGCATTTT. It translates to CASSEPLARVRNQPQHF.

This rearrangement joins TRBV29-1 to TRBJ2-5; 12 bases align to TRBD2. The CDR3 length is 13 residues. The V gene end was trimmed by 6 bases and the J gene end by 4 bases; junction bases not matched to a gene: 3. Germline loops: CDR1 SQVTM, CDR2 ANQGSEA. The CDR3 spells CSVGLAGLETQYF. CDR3 DNA sequence: TGCAGCGTCGGACTAGCGGGGCTAGAGACCCAGTACTTC. Variable domain in full (rest from reference TRBV29-1 and TRBJ2-5): SAVISQKPSRDICQRGTSLTIQCQVDSQVTMMFWYRQQPGQSLTLIATANQGSEATYESGFVIDKFPISRPNLTFSTLTVSNMSPEDSSIYLCSVGLAGLETQYFGPGTRLLVL.

This clone was picked up many times. The chain is built from TRBV7-2 and TRBJ2-2, with 8 nucleotides matching TRBD1. Germline V CDR1 and CDR2: SGHTA, FQGNSA. J lost 4 bases, V lost 4 bases, and 5 bases had no gene match. This CDR3 has 15 amino acids. CDR3 region: CASSYRDRPTGELFF. The CDR3 nucleotides read TGTGCCAGCAGCTACCGGGACAGGCCCACCGGGGAGCTGTTTTTT.

The chain links TRBV6-5 to TRBJ2-7, with D possibly called TRBD1 or TRBD2 (5 bases each). CDR3 length equals 14 residues. Germline loops: CDR1 MNHEY, CDR2 SVGAGI. V lost 7 bases and J 0 bases, leaving 13 bases between the germline ends. The CDR3 loop is CASIEGSSSYEQYF. CDR3 sequence (DNA): TGTGCCAGCATTGAGGGGTCCAGCTCCTACGAGCAGTACTTC.

This chain connects TRBV27 to TRBJ2-3; 8 bases line up with TRBD2. Per the germline V gene, CDR1 is MNHEY and CDR2 is SMNVEV (reference sequence). Trimming took 2 bases from V and 0 from J; bases not matched to a gene: 10. The CDR3 length is 18 residues. The CDR3 sequence: CASSLGRQRGGSTDTQYF. Written as DNA, the CDR3 is TGTGCCAGCAGTTTAGGCCGACAACGGGGGGGAAGCACAGATACGCAGTATTTT.

The chain uses TRBV4-1 and TRBJ1-5; possibly TRBD1 for D (5 bases). This CDR3 has 18 amino acids. In germline, CDR1 is MGHRA, CDR2 YSYEKL. V was pared by 0 bases and J by 3 bases, with 18 bases between. Written as DNA, the CDR3 is TGCGCCAGCAGCCAAGAAGTCGGGGGGGTAGGAAACAATCAGCCCCAGCATTTT. Translated: CASSQEVGGVGNNQPQHF.

The J gene is TRBJ2-5, the V gene TRBV6-6, with TRBD2 matching over 14 bases. The CDR3 has 16 residues. Looked up from germline, CDR1 is MNHNY and CDR2 is SVGAGI (reference sequence). Losses at the gene ends were 6 bases for V and 2 bases for J; bases not matched to a gene: 5. This CDR3 reads CASRTGTSGGQETQYF. DNA of the CDR3: TGTGCCAGCAGGACCGGGACTAGCGGGGGTCAAGAGACCCAGTACTTC.

The chain employs TRBV2 and TRBJ1-5, with D hard to call. V was pared by 7 bases and J by 5 bases, with 9 bases between. This CDR3 has 12 amino acids. The germline CDR1 and CDR2 sequences are SNHLY and FYNNEI. The CDR3 reads CASKRDYQPQHF. CDR3 DNA sequence: TGTGCCAGCAAGCGGGATTATCAGCCCCAGCATTTT.

V usage is TRBV28 and J usage is TRBJ1-1; D gene ambiguous. CDR3 length: 12 residues. Germline CDR1 MDHEN, CDR2 SYDVKM. Deletions cut 8 bases from V and 1 base from J, with 8 bases between. DNA of the CDR3: TGTGCCAGCTCACGACCGAACACTGAAGCTTTCTTT. This encodes CASSRPNTEAFF.

This clone was detected only a few times. The J gene is TRBJ1-1, the V gene TRBV9; unclear D gene. The ends were cut back, 0 bases at V and 1 base at J, with 10 bases in the middle. The CDR3 runs 15 residues. Germline V lookup: CDR1 SGDLS, CDR2 YYNGEE. The CDR3 reads CASSVAAHENTEAFF. In nucleotides, the CDR3 is TGTGCCAGCAGCGTAGCAGCGCACGAGAACACTGAAGCTTTCTTT.

This chain links TRBV5-1 with TRBJ1-2; 8 bases are a match to TRBD1. With 0 bases clipped from V and 6 bases from J, the junction kept 7 bases outside the gene matches. The length of the CDR3 is 15 residues. Looked up from germline, CDR1 is SGHRS and CDR2 is YFSETQ. This chain's CDR3 is CASSLEGTGVNGYTF. The CDR3 nucleotides are TGCGCCAGCAGCTTGGAGGGGACAGGTGTTAATGGCTACACCTTC.

Remarks on this clone: A junction end diverges from the germline sequence, so it may reflect a read error. The same CDR3 arises from other DNA sequences in this sample as well. The CDR3, as DNA: TGTGCCAGCTCACCGACCCTGGACTATGGCTACACTTTC. As protein: CASSPTLDYGYTF. The genes are TRBV18 and TRBJ1-2, with unresolved D. Germline lookup yields CDR1 KGHSH and CDR2 LQKENI. The CDR3 consists of 13 residues. Full variable domain (missing parts from reference TRBV18 and TRBJ1-2): NAGVMQNPRHLVRRRGQEARLRCSPMKGHSHVYWYRQLPEEGLKFMVYLQKENIIDESGMPKERFSAEFPKEGPSILRIQQVVRGDSAAYFCASSPTLDYGYTFGSGTRLTVV.